This TCR beta chain was sequenced in a study of cytomegalovirus exposure and HLA in healthy donors. Overall study results and limits: Based on reports, TCR beta sequences accurately predicted HLA-A and HLA-B alleles for most subjects. Among TCR beta chains, those listed as cytomegalovirus-associated numbered more than 150.

The study ran its PCR with 60 Vbeta and 13 Jbeta primers. Method: immunoSEQ multiplex PCR; TCRdb's copy keeps in-frame clones and lacks some. The table includes 130,000 or so clones, just under 75% detected once. Note on this clone: The target antigen is unknown.

The clonotype was recovered from a middle-aged man in good health and CMV-seropositive. The specimen sequenced was PBMCs.

The CDR3 nucleotides read TGTGCCAGCAGTCCGCCCTCGGGACAGACGCTGCCCCAGCATTTT. It translates to CASSPPSGQTLPQHF. V and J are TRBV28 and TRBJ1-5, with TRBD1 matching 7 bases. CDR1 MDHEN and CDR2 SYDVKM come from the germline V gene. V dropped 5 bases and J dropped 9; count of bases not matched to a gene: 13. CDR3 length: 15 amino acids.